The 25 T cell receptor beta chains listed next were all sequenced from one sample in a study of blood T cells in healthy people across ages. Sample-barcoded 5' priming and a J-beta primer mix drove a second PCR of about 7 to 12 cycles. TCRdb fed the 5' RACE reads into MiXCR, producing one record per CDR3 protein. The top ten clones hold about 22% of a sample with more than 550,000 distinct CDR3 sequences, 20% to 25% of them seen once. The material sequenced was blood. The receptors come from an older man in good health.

This CDR3 is CASSSMGQGVGSYEQYF. DNA for the CDR3: TGTGCCAGCAGTTCCATGGGACAGGGGGTTGGGTCCTACGAGCAGTACTTC. V gene TRBV6-6 combines with J gene TRBJ2-7; 11 nucleotides line up with TRBD1. With 4 bases clipped from V and 1 base from J, the junction kept 9 bases outside the gene matches. CDR1 and CDR2 from the germline V gene are MNHNY and SVGAGI (reference sequence). The CDR3 is 17 residues long.

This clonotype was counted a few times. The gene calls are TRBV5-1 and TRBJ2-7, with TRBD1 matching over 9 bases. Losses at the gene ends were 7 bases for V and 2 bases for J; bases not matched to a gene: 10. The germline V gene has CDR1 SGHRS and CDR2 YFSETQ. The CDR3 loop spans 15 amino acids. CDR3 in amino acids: CASRITGTGTYEQYF. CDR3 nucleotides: TGCGCCAGCCGCATAACCGGGACAGGGACCTACGAGCAGTACTTC.

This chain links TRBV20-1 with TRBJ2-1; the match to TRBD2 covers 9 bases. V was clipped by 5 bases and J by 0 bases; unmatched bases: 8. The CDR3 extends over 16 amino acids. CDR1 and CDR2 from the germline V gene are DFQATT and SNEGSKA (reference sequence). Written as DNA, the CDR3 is TGCAGTGCTGGGCGGGAGGGCATTTGCTCCTACAATGAGCAGTTCTTC. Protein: CSAGREGICSYNEQFF.

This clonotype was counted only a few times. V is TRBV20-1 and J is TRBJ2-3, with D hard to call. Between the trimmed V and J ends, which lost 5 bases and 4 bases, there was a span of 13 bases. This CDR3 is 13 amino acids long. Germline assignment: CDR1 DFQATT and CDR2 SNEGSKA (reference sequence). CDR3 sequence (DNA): TGCAGTGCTTACACCTTAGGGCCAGATACGCAGTATTTT. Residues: CSAYTLGPDTQYF.

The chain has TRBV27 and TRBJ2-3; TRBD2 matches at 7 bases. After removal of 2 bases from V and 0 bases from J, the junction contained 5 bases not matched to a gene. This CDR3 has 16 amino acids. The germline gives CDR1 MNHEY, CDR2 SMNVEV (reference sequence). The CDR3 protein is CASSLGGVQSTDTQYF. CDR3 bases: TGTGCCAGCAGTTTAGGGGGGGTCCAAAGCACAGATACGCAGTATTTT.

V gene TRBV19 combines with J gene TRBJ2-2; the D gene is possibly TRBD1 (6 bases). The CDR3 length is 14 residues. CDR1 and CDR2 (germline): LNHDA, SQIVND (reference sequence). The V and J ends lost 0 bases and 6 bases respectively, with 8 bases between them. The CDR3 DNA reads TGTGCCAGTAGTATAGAGGCAGGGGCCGGGGAGCTGTTTTTT. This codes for CASSIEAGAGELFF.

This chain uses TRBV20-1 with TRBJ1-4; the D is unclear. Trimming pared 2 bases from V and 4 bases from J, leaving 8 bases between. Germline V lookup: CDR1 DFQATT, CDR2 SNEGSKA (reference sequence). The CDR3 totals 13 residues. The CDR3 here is CSARLGYNEKLFF. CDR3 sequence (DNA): TGCAGTGCTAGACTGGGCTATAATGAAAAACTGTTTTTT.

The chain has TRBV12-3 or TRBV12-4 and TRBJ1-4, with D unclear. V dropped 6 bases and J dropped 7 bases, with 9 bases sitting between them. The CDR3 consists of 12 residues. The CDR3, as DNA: TGTGCCAGCAGAATCTCATTTGAAAAACTGTTTTTT. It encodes CASRISFEKLFF.

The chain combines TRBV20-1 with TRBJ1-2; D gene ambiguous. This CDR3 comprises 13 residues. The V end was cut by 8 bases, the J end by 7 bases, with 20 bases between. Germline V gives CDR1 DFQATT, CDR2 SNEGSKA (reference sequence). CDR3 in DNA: TGCAGTCCGCTAGATGGAGGGAGCGGTGGCTACACCTTC. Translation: CSPLDGGSGGYTF.

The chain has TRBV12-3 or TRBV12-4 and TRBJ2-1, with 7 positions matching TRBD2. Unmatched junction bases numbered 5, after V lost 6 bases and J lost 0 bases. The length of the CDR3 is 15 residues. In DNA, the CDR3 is TGTGCCAGCAGGGTAAGCGGGACCTCCTACAATGAGCAGTTCTTC. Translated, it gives CASRVSGTSYNEQFF.

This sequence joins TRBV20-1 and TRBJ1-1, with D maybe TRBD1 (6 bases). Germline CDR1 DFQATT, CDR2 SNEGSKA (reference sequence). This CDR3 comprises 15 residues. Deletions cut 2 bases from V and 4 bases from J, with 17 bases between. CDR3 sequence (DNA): TGCAGTGCTAGACTAATCGACAGGCGGGCCACTGAAGCTTTCTTT. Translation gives CSARLIDRRATEAFF.

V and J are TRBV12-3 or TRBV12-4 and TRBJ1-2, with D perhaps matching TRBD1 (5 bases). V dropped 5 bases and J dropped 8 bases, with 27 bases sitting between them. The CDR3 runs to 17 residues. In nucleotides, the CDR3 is TGTGCCAGCAGTCAAGCCGGCAGGGTGGGTTTATCGGACGGCTACACCTTC. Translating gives CASSQAGRVGLSDGYTF.

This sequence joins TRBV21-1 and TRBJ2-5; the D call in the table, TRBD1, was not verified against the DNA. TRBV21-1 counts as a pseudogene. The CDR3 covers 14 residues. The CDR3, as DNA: TGTGCCAGCAGCAACGCCAACAGGGACGAGACCCAGTACTTC. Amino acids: CASSNANRDETQYF.

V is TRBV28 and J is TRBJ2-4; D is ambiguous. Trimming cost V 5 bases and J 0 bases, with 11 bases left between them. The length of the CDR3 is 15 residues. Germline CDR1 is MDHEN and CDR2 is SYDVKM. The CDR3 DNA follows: TGTGCCAGCAGTGTTCCCAGTGGAGCCAAAAACATTCAGTACTTC. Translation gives CASSVPSGAKNIQYF.

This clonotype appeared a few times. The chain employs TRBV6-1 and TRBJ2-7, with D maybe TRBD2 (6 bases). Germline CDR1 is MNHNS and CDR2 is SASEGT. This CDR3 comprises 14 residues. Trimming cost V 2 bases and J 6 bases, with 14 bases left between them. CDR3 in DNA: TGTGCCAGCAGTGAATTCGGGGGTGCGGCCGAGCAGTACTTC. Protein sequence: CASSEFGGAAEQYF.

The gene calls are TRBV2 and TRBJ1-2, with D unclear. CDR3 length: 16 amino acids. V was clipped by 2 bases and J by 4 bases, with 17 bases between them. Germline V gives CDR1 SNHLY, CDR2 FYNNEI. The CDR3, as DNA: TGTGCCAGCAGTGAACAGCGAAGATCTACGGTCTATGGCTACACCTTC. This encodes CASSEQRRSTVYGYTF.

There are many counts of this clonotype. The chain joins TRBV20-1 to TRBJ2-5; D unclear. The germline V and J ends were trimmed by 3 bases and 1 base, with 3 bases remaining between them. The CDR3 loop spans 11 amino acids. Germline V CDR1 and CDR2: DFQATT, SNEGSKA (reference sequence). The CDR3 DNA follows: TGCAGTGCTAGTTCCCAAGAGACCCAGTACTTC. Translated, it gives CSASSQETQYF.

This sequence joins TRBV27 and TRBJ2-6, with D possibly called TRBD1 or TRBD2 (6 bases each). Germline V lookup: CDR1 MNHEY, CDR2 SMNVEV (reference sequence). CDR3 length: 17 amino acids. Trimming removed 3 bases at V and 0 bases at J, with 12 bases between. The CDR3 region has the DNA TGTGCCAGCAGTTTTGGGGGGCCCAGCTCTGGGGCCAACGTCCTGACTTTC. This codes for CASSFGGPSSGANVLTF. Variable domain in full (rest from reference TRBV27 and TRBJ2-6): EAQVTQNPRYLITVTGKKLTVTCSQNMNHEYMSWYRQDPGLGLRQIYYSMNVEVTDKGDVPEGYKVSRKEKRNFPLILESPSPNQTSLYFCASSFGGPSSGANVLTFGAGSRLTVL.

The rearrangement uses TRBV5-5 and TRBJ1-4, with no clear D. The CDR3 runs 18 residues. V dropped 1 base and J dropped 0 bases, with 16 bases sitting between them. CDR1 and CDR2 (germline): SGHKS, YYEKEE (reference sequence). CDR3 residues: CASSLPTSSHPTNEKLFF. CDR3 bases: TGTGCCAGCAGCTTGCCCACTTCCTCGCACCCAACTAATGAAAAACTGTTTTTT. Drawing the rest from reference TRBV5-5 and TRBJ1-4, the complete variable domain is DAGVTQSPTHLIKTRGQQVTLRCSPISGHKSVSWYQQVLGQGPQFIFQYYEKEERGRGNFPDRFSARQFPNYSSELNVNALLLGDSALYLCASSLPTSSHPTNEKLFFGSGTQLSVL.

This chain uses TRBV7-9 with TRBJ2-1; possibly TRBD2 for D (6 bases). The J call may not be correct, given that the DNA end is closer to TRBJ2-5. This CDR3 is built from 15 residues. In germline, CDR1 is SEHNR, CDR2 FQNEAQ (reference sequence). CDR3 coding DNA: TGTGCCAGCAGCTTAAGCTTGCCGGGGGTTGAGACCCAGTACTTC. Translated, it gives CASSLSLPGVETQYF.

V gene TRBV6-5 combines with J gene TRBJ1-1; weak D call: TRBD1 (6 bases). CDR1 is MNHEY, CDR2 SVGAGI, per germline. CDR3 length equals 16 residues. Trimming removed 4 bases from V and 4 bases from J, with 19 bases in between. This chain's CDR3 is CASSSPALRGGTEAFF. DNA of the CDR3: TGTGCCAGCAGTTCGCCAGCCCTCAGGGGAGGCACTGAAGCTTTCTTT.

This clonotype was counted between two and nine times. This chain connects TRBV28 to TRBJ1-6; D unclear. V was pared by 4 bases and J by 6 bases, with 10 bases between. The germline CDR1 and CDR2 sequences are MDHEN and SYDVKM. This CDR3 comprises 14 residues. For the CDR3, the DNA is TGTGCCAGCAGTTCTGGGAAGATTAATTCACCCCTCCACTTT. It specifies CASSSGKINSPLHF.

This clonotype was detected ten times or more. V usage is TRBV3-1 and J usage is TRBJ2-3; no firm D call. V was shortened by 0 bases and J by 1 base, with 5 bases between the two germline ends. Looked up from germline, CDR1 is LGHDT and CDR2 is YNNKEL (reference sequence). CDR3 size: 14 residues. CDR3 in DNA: TGTGCCAGCAGCCAAGATTCTGGCACAGATACGCAGTATTTT. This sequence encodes CASSQDSGTDTQYF.

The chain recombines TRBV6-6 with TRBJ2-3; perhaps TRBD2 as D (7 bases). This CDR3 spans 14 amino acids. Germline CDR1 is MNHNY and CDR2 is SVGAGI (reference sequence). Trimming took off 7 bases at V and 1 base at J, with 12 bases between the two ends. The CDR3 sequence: CASIRGGGTDTQYF. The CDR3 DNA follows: TGTGCCAGCATTAGGGGGGGCGGCACAGATACGCAGTATTTT.

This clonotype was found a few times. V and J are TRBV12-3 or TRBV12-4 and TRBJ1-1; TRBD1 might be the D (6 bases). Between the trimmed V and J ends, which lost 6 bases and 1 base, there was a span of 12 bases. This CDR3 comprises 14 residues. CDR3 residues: CASRATGKNTEAFF. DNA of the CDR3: TGTGCCAGCAGGGCCACAGGGAAGAACACTGAAGCTTTCTTT.